Following are 21 T cell receptor beta chains from one sample sequenced in a study of shared clonotypes between healthy human individuals. Clones were sequenced by immunoSEQ multiplex PCR, and TCRdb holds only the in-frame ones, with some missing. The table includes more than 450,000 clones, approximately 79% detected once. The sample comprised PBMCs. These receptors were taken from a woman aged 40 to 50 in good health. Some clones in this sample may be carry-over from other donors' samples.

The chain joins TRBV6-5 to TRBJ2-1; maybe TRBD1 (7 bases). The CDR3 totals 13 residues. Trimming pared 6 bases from V and 13 bases from J, leaving 19 bases between. From germline, CDR1 is MNHEY and CDR2 SVGAGI. This CDR3 reads CASSQGGPRRQFF. CDR3 DNA: TGTGCCAGCAGCCAGGGGGGCCCGCGTCGTCAGTTCTTC.

The chain links TRBV29-1 to TRBJ2-7, with 11 bases that match TRBD2. Germline lookup yields CDR1 SQVTM and CDR2 ANQGSEA. This CDR3 is built from 14 residues. Unmatched junction bases numbered 5, after V lost 4 bases and J lost 3 bases. The CDR3 nucleotides read TGCAGCGTTGCAAAGACTAGCGGGAACTACGAGCAGTACTTC. This encodes CSVAKTSGNYEQYF.

This clone was detected only once. The V gene is TRBV28, the J gene TRBJ1-1; 7 nucleotides align to TRBD1. Germline V gene sequence: CDR1 MDHEN, CDR2 SYDVKM. The CDR3 is 13 residues long. The CDR3 region is CGAGGDMNTEAFF. In DNA, the CDR3 is TGTGGGGCAGGGGGGGATATGAACACTGAAGCTTTCTTT.

The table lists this clone with a count of one. The chain has TRBV5-5 and TRBJ2-1, with 8 bases matching TRBD2. The CDR3 length is 15 residues. The trim removed 3 bases at V and 1 base at J, leaving 3 bases unmatched. Germline loops: CDR1 SGHKS, CDR2 YYEKEE (reference sequence). The CDR3 loop reads CASSYREGSYNEQFF. In DNA form, the CDR3 reads TGTGCCAGCAGCTACCGGGAGGGGTCCTACAATGAGCAGTTCTTC. The entire variable domain, with the rest obtained from reference TRBV5-5 and TRBJ2-1, is as follows: DAGVTQSPTHLIKTRGQQVTLRCSPISGHKSVSWYQQVLGQGPQFIFQYYEKEERGRGNFPDRFSARQFPNYSSELNVNALLLGDSALYLCASSYREGSYNEQFFGPGTRLTVL.

This clone was seen a handful of times. The chain combines TRBV5-1 with TRBJ2-1, with D maybe TRBD2 (6 bases). This CDR3 is 14 amino acids long. V was trimmed by 1 base and J by 8 bases, leaving 13 bases between them. Germline loops: CDR1 SGHRS, CDR2 YFSETQ. This chain's CDR3 is CASSLNRGTHEQFF. The CDR3 DNA reads TGCGCCAGCAGCTTGAATCGGGGGACCCATGAGCAGTTCTTC. The full variable domain, with the rest looked up from reference TRBV5-1 and TRBJ2-1, is KAGVTQTPRYLIKTRGQQVTLSCSPISGHRSVSWYQQTPGQGLQFLFEYFSETQRNKGNFPGRFSGRQFSNSRSEMNVSTLELGDSALYLCASSLNRGTHEQFFGPGTRLTVL.

This chain joins TRBV19 and TRBJ2-2, with 8 bases that match TRBD2. The junction had 4 bases not matched to a gene; V was cut back by 4 bases and J by 3 bases. The CDR3 spans 15 residues. Germline assignment: CDR1 LNHDA and CDR2 SQIVND (reference sequence). The DNA of the CDR3 is TGTGCCAGTAGTACTGCGGGAGGTCACACCGGGGAGCTGTTTTTT. Encoded protein: CASSTAGGHTGELFF.

The chain carries TRBV9 and TRBJ2-3; 8 nucleotides line up with TRBD2. V lost 2 bases and J lost 1; bases outside the gene matches: 3. Germline loops: CDR1 SGDLS, CDR2 YYNGEE. CDR3 size: 15 residues. This CDR3 is CASSVAGGRTDTQYF. The CDR3, as DNA: TGTGCCAGCAGCGTGGCGGGAGGTCGCACAGATACGCAGTATTTT.

J is TRBJ2-6 and V is TRBV7-3; D call uncertain. Germline V gives CDR1 SGHTA, CDR2 FQGTGA. The CDR3 runs to 14 residues. V lost 7 bases and J 0 bases, leaving 7 bases between the germline ends. The CDR3 reads CASNLDSGANVLTF. As DNA, the CDR3 is TGTGCCAGCAACCTGGACTCTGGGGCCAACGTCCTGACTTTC. Full variable domain (outside the CDR3, taken from reference TRBV7-3 and TRBJ2-6): GAGVSQTPSNKVTEKGKYVELRCDPISGHTALYWYRQSLGQGPEFLIYFQGTGAADDSGLPNDRFFAVRPEGSVSTLKIQRTERGDSAVYLCASNLDSGANVLTFGAGSRLTVL.

This clone was seen just once. This chain links TRBV6-4 with TRBJ2-3, with D tentatively TRBD1 or TRBD2 (5 bases each). The CDR3 is made up of 15 amino acids. The ends were cut back, 6 bases at V and 2 bases at J, with 15 bases in the middle. Germline V gene lookup returns CDR1 MRHNA and CDR2 SNTAGT. CDR3 sequence: CASSPGREATDTQYF. Written as DNA, the CDR3 is TGTGCCAGCAGCCCGGGGCGTGAAGCCACAGATACGCAGTATTTT.

This chain connects TRBV6-5 to TRBJ2-2, with D uncertain. The CDR3 loop spans 15 amino acids. The germline V gene has CDR1 MNHEY and CDR2 SVGAGI. V dropped 6 bases and J dropped 7 bases, with 18 bases sitting between them. This chain's CDR3 is CASSSTPVRDGELFF. In DNA form, the CDR3 reads TGTGCCAGCAGCTCGACGCCGGTGCGAGACGGGGAGCTGTTTTTT.

The V and J genes are TRBV20-1 and TRBJ2-5; D is unresolved. Germline V gene data show CDR1 as DFQATT and CDR2 as SNEGSKA (reference sequence). Trimming cost V 2 bases and J 5 bases, with 6 bases left between them. There are 11 residues in the CDR3. The CDR3 here is CSARPRETQYF. DNA for the CDR3: TGCAGTGCTAGACCCCGTGAGACCCAGTACTTC.

CDR3 in DNA: TGTGCCAGCAGCCACCAGGACCGCTATGAGATGTTTTTT. It is translated as CASSHQDRYEMFF. V gene TRBV7-9 combines with J gene TRBJ1-4; D uncertain. Trimming shortened V by 5 bases and J by 15 bases, and 19 bases separated the two germline ends. This CDR3 region has 13 residues. Germline V CDR1 and CDR2: SEHNR, FQNEAQ (reference sequence).

The chain joins TRBV28 to TRBJ1-5; 7 bases are shared with TRBD1. V lost 6 bases and J lost 9; bases outside the gene matches: 11. The CDR3 length is 14 residues. The V gene's germline CDR1 is MDHEN and CDR2 SYDVKM. CDR3 sequence: CASRDNTQGLPQHF. The CDR3 coding sequence is TGTGCCAGCAGAGACAATACACAGGGGCTGCCCCAGCATTTT. Complete variable domain (other parts from reference TRBV28 and TRBJ1-5): DVKVTQSSRYLVKRTGEKVFLECVQDMDHENMFWYRQDPGLGLRLIYFSYDVKMKEKGDIPEGYSVSREKKERFSLILESASTNQTSMYLCASRDNTQGLPQHFGDGTRLSIL.

The V and J genes are TRBV28 and TRBJ2-2, with D possibly matching TRBD1 (5 bases). Germline CDR1 is MDHEN and CDR2 is SYDVKM. V gave up 2 bases and J gave up 0 bases, with 10 bases separating them. The CDR3 has 16 residues. In nucleotides, the CDR3 is TGTGCCAGCAGTTTAGGGGCATCGCCGAACACCGGGGAGCTGTTTTTT. Its translation: CASSLGASPNTGELFF.

The count of this clone is one. The CDR3 nucleotides read TGTGCCAGCAGCAAAGACAGGGATGGAAACACCATATATTTT. Amino acids: CASSKDRDGNTIYF. The chain carries TRBV6-5 and TRBJ1-3; 7 bases are a match to TRBD1. This CDR3 has 14 amino acids. Germline V gene lookup returns CDR1 MNHEY and CDR2 SVGAGI. V lost 6 bases, J lost 3 bases, and 5 bases stayed unmatched.

The chain has TRBV28 and TRBJ2-2, with 7 nucleotides matching TRBD2. CDR3 length equals 16 residues. V shed 7 bases, J shed 4 bases, and the junction held 12 bases outside the gene matches. The germline V gene encodes CDR1 MDHEN and CDR2 SYDVKM. In DNA form, the CDR3 reads TGTGCCAGCACTAATGGCCGGGGGGTACCCACCGGGGAGCTGTTTTTT. It is translated as CASTNGRGVPTGELFF. The full variable domain, its missing parts supplied by reference TRBV28 and TRBJ2-2, is DVKVTQSSRYLVKRTGEKVFLECVQDMDHENMFWYRQDPGLGLRLIYFSYDVKMKEKGDIPEGYSVSREKKERFSLILESASTNQTSMYLCASTNGRGVPTGELFFGEGSRLTVL.

This clone was seen a single time. The V gene is TRBV27, the J gene TRBJ1-2, with D perhaps TRBD1 (6 bases). The V end was cut by 0 bases, the J end by 12 bases, with 11 bases between. Germline V CDR1 and CDR2: MNHEY, SMNVEV (reference sequence). This CDR3 comprises 12 residues. This chain's CDR3 is CASSLSGGPNTF. DNA of the CDR3: TGTGCCAGCAGTTTATCTGGGGGGCCGAACACCTTC.

The chain employs TRBV2 and TRBJ2-1; 8 bases are shared with TRBD1. The germline V gene has CDR1 SNHLY and CDR2 FYNNEI. The junction had 3 bases not matched to a gene; V was cut back by 3 bases and J by 2 bases. This CDR3 spans 15 amino acids. The CDR3 spells CASSDGDRPYNEQFF. The CDR3 DNA follows: TGTGCCAGCAGTGATGGGGACAGGCCCTACAATGAGCAGTTCTTC.

The gene calls are TRBV18 and TRBJ2-5; 7 bases fit TRBD2. This CDR3 has 14 residues. Per the germline V gene, CDR1 is KGHSH and CDR2 is LQKENI. Trimming at V came to 3 bases and at J to 3 bases, leaving 4 bases not matched to a gene. The chain's CDR3 is CASSPSGLEETQYF. The CDR3 nucleotides read TGTGCCAGCTCACCGTCCGGACTAGAAGAGACCCAGTACTTC.

The genes are TRBV5-1 and TRBJ2-7, with D unclear. In germline, CDR1 is SGHRS, CDR2 YFSETQ. V lost 4 bases to trimming and J lost 4 bases, with 15 bases between them. The CDR3 totals 14 residues. The DNA for the CDR3 is TGCGCCAGCAGCCCGGATTCTACGGCGTACGAGCAGTACTTC. Amino acids: CASSPDSTAYEQYF.

This clone turned up a few times. The rearrangement uses TRBV15 and TRBJ2-2, with D possibly matching TRBD1 (5 bases). Trimming shortened V by 0 bases and J by 7 bases, and 12 bases separated the two germline ends. Germline CDR1 is LNHNV and CDR2 is YYDKDF (reference sequence). The CDR3 length is 15 residues. Here the CDR3 DNA reads TGTGCCACCAGCAGAGACAACCAGGGTGTCGGGGAGCTGTTTTTT. This codes for CATSRDNQGVGELFF.